This T cell receptor (beta chain) was documented in a study of OX40 agonist ivuxolimab in advanced cancers. For the study at large: The drug used for patients, ivuxolimab, was an agonistic anti-OX40 (CD134) antibody.

Method: immunoSEQ multiplex PCR; TCRdb's copy keeps in-frame clones and lacks some. The top ten clones hold about 17% of a sample with about 21,000 clones, approximately 83% of them seen once. The CDR3 extends over 12 amino acids. The ends were cut back, 1 base at V and 7 bases at J, with 8 bases in the middle. Germline V lookup: CDR1 SGHTA, CDR2 FQGTGA. This specimen was CD4+ or CD8+ T cells sorted from blood, taken in a trial of the OX40 agonist ivuxolimab. This sequence joins TRBV7-3 and TRBJ2-7; D ambiguous. The TCR comes from an adult with an advanced solid tumor such as melanoma, head and neck, liver or kidney cancer. The CDR3 DNA reads as TGTGCCAGCAGCTTAAGGGAAGGGGAGCAGTACTTC. As protein: CASSLREGEQYF.